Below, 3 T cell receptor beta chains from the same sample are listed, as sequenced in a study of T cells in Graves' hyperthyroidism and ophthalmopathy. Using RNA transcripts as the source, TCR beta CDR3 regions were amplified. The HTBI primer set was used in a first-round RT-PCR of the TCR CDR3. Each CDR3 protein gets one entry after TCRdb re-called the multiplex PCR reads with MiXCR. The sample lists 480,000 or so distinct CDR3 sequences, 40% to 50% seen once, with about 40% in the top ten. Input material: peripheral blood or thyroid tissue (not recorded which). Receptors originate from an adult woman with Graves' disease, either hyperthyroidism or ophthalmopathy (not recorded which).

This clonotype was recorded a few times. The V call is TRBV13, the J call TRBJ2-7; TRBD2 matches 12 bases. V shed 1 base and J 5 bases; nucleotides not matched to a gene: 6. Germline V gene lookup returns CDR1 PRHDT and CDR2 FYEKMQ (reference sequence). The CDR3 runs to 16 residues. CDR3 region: CASSLATSGSIHEQYF. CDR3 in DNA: TGTGCCAGCAGCTTAGCGACTAGCGGGAGCATCCACGAGCAGTACTTC.

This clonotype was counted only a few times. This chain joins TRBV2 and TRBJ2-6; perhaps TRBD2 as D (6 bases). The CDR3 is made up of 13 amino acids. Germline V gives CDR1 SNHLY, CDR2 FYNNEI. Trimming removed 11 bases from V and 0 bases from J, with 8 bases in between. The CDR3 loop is CAWGVSGANVLTF. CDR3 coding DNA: TGTGCCTGGGGGGTCTCTGGGGCCAACGTCCTGACTTTC.

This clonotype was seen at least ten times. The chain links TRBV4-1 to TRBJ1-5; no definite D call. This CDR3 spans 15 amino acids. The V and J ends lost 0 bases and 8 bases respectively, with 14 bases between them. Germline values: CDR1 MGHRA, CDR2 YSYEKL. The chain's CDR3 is CASSQEGRATEPQHF. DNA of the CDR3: TGCGCCAGCAGCCAAGAGGGGAGGGCAACGGAGCCCCAGCATTTT.